A single sample is the source of the 9 T cell receptor beta chains below, sequenced in a study of T cells in Graves' hyperthyroidism and ophthalmopathy (dated by TCRdb to between 2018 and 2020). The library was obtained by multiplex PCR. For sequencing, an Illumina HiSeq 2000 was employed. The TCR beta CDR3 regions were amplified from the RNA transcripts. The TCR CDR3 was subjected to a first round of RT-PCR using the HTBI primer set and the Qiagen OneStep RT-PCR kit. The raw public reads went through TCRdb reprocessing: fastp at Q25, MiXCR clone calling, in-frame beta chains kept. Rows are combined by CDR3 protein, so each entry shows the most common genes and DNA. The sample table contains around 420,000 distinct CDR3 sequences; only one count was recorded for approximately 14% of them. Together, the top ten hold roughly 8% of the sample. Sequenced: blood. All receptors derive from a woman aged 18-29 years with Graves' hyperthyroidism.

This chain joins TRBV2 and TRBJ2-2, with 8 bases matching TRBD2. Looked up from germline, CDR1 is SNHLY and CDR2 is FYNNEI. V gave up 7 bases and J gave up 1 base; unmatched junction bases: 11. The CDR3 is made up of 17 amino acids. CDR3 coding DNA: TGTGCCAGCACCCTGGCGGGGGGATTAGAGAACACCGGGGAGCTGTTTTTT. This translates into CASTLAGGLENTGELFF.

Concerning this clonotype itself: It may be a read error: a sequence one base away is much more abundant. This sequence joins TRBV12-3 or TRBV12-4 and TRBJ2-7; 7 positions match TRBD1. The CDR3 extends over 13 amino acids. The J segment lost 7 bases and the V segment lost 2 bases, leaving 5 bases of the junction unmatched. CDR3 sequence: CASSLRGLREQYF. CDR3 sequence (DNA): TGTGCCAGCAGTTTAAGGGGGCTGCGGGAGCAGTACTTC.

J is TRBJ2-1 and V is TRBV20-1, with 7 bases that match TRBD2. The CDR3 sequence is 14 residues long. After removal of 4 bases from V and 6 bases from J, the junction contained 9 bases not matched to a gene. Germline CDR1 reads DFQATT; CDR2 reads SNEGSKA (reference sequence). The CDR3 is CSAKGLSGTNEQFF. The CDR3 DNA reads TGCAGTGCTAAGGGGTTGAGCGGGACCAATGAGCAGTTCTTC.

The sample holds many counts of this clonotype. The chain links TRBV4-2 to TRBJ2-1; no clear D gene. This CDR3 contains 11 residues. V was cut by 1 base and J by 10 bases, with 5 bases left in between. Germline CDR1 LGHNA, CDR2 YNFKEQ. Here the CDR3 DNA reads TGTGCCAGCAGCCAAGGGCGGGAGCAGTTCTTC. This sequence encodes CASSQGREQFF.

This clonotype was found many times. CDR3 protein: CASSLGRMNSPLHF. The CDR3 nucleotides read TGTGCCAGCAGCCTGGGACGGATGAATTCACCCCTCCACTTT. The rearrangement uses TRBV12-3 or TRBV12-4 and TRBJ1-6; D perhaps matches TRBD1 (5 bases). Trimming took 6 bases from V and 7 from J, leaving 13 bases between them. This CDR3 spans 14 amino acids.

Ten or more counts support this clonotype. The chain employs TRBV20-1 and TRBJ1-1, with D perhaps matching TRBD1 (6 bases). Per germline, CDR1 DFQATT and CDR2 SNEGSKA (reference sequence). This CDR3 is built from 15 residues. CDR3 sequence (DNA): TGCAGAGCCAAAGGGGACACGGCTCCAGGCACTGAAGCTTTCTTT. Translation gives CRAKGDTAPGTEAFF.

This clonotype was observed many times. The gene calls are TRBV15 and TRBJ1-5; TRBD1 matches at 7 bases. Per germline, CDR1 LNHNV and CDR2 YYDKDF (reference sequence). The CDR3 covers 15 residues. V gave up 6 bases and J gave up 5 bases; unmatched junction bases: 10. CDR3 region: CATSMYRGGDQPQHF. CDR3 in DNA: TGTGCCACCAGTATGTACAGGGGCGGCGATCAGCCCCAGCATTTT.

This clonotype has a count of ten or more. The chain couples TRBV19 to TRBJ1-5; 9 nucleotides align to TRBD1. The CDR3 covers 14 residues. Per germline, CDR1 LNHDA and CDR2 SQIVND (reference sequence). J was trimmed by 5 bases and V by 4 bases; bases with no gene match: 3. CDR3 coding DNA: TGTGCCAGTAGTAAAACAGGGGGCGATCAGCCCCAGCATTTT. Translated: CASSKTGGDQPQHF. The full variable domain, rest sourced from reference TRBV19 and TRBJ1-5, is DGGITQSPKYLFRKEGQNVTLSCEQNLNHDAMYWYRQDPGQGLRLIYYSQIVNDFQKGDIAEGYSVSREKKESFPLTVTSAQKNPTAFYLCASSKTGGDQPQHFGDGTRLSIL.

This clonotype was recorded at least ten times. Here the CDR3 DNA reads TGTGCCAGCAGCGGAGGAGGGAATGAGCAGTTCTTC. Protein sequence: CASSGGGNEQFF. The V call is TRBV11-2, the J call TRBJ2-1; D is perhaps TRBD2 (6 bases). V was trimmed by 5 bases and J by 7 bases, leaving 9 bases between them. Germline CDR1 SGHAT, CDR2 FQNNGV. CDR3 length: 12 amino acids.